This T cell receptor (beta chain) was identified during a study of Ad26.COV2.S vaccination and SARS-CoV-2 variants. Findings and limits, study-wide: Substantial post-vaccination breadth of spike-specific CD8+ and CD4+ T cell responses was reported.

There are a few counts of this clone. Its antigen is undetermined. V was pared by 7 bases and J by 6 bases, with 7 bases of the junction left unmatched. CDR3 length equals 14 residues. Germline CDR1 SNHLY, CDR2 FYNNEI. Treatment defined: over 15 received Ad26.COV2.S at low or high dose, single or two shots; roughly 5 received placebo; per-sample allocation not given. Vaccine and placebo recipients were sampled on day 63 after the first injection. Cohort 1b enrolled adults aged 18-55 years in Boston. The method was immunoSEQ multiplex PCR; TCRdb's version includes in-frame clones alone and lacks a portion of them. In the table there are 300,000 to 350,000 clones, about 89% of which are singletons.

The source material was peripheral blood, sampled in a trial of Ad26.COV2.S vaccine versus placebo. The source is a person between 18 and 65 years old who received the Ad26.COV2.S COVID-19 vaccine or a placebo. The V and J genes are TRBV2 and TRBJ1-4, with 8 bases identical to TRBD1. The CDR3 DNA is TGTGCCAGCACCCCGGACAGGGAGGATGAAAAACTGTTTTTT. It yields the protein CASTPDREDEKLFF.